Presented here are 6 T cell receptor beta chains from one specimen sequenced in a study of cytomegalovirus exposure and HLA in healthy donors. The primer mix had 60 Vbeta and 13 Jbeta primers. Sequencing was performed with immunoSEQ multiplex PCR; in TCRdb, only in-frame clones are kept and a portion is missing. Of some 120,000 clones listed, roughly four fifths are singletons. Sequencing was performed on PBMCs. Receptor source: a male donor in good health and CMV-seropositive.

The gene calls are TRBV5-6 and TRBJ2-7, with 8 positions matching TRBD2. The CDR3 runs to 17 residues. The J segment lost 6 bases and the V segment lost 0 bases, leaving 14 bases of the junction unmatched. Per the germline V gene, CDR1 is SGHDT and CDR2 is YYEEEE. This CDR3 reads CASSLGSGNGVIGEQYF. CDR3 sequence (DNA): TGTGCCAGCAGCTTGGGTAGCGGGAACGGCGTAATTGGCGAGCAGTACTTC.

The CDR3, as DNA: TGTGCCAGCAGCCCCGGGACAGCAACTAATGAAAAACTGTTTTTT. Translation gives CASSPGTATNEKLFF. The chain carries TRBV9 and TRBJ1-4; 7 nucleotides line up with TRBD1. V trimming: 4 bases; J trimming: 0 bases; junction bases outside the gene matches: 3. Looked up from germline, CDR1 is SGDLS and CDR2 is YYNGEE. CDR3 length: 15 residues.

This rearrangement joins TRBV18 to TRBJ1-1; possible D gene TRBD1, 5 bases. CDR3 length: 14 amino acids. CDR1 is KGHSH and CDR2 is LQKENI in the germline V gene. The ends were cut back, 3 bases at V and 1 base at J, with 9 bases in the middle. The CDR3 DNA reads TGTGCCAGCTCACCCTCGGACACGAACACTGAAGCTTTCTTT. Amino acid sequence: CASSPSDTNTEAFF.

The gene calls are TRBV7-8 and TRBJ1-1; no clear D. Per germline, CDR1 SGHVS and CDR2 FQNEAQ. Trimming stripped 5 bases from V and 3 bases from J, with 10 bases between. The CDR3 sequence is 13 residues long. The CDR3 DNA reads as TGTGCCAGCAGCCCTGGGCGGGACACTGAAGCTTTCTTT. It yields the protein CASSPGRDTEAFF.

The chain is built from TRBV28 and TRBJ1-1, with D perhaps matching TRBD1 (5 bases). Per germline, CDR1 MDHEN and CDR2 SYDVKM. This CDR3 is 11 amino acids long. Trimming shortened V by 7 bases and J by 5 bases, and 8 bases separated the two germline ends. CDR3 bases: TGTGCCAGCACTTCAGGGACTGAAGCTTTCTTT. It translates to CASTSGTEAFF.

The CDR3 region is CASSQGVATSYEQYF. CDR3 sequence (DNA): TGTGCCAGCAGCCAAGGGGTAGCGACTAGCTACGAGCAGTACTTC. This chain uses TRBV5-8 with TRBJ2-7; possible D gene TRBD2, 6 bases. Per the germline V gene, CDR1 is SGHTS and CDR2 is YDEGEE. This CDR3 has 15 residues. V lost 4 bases and J 3 bases, leaving 17 bases between the germline ends.